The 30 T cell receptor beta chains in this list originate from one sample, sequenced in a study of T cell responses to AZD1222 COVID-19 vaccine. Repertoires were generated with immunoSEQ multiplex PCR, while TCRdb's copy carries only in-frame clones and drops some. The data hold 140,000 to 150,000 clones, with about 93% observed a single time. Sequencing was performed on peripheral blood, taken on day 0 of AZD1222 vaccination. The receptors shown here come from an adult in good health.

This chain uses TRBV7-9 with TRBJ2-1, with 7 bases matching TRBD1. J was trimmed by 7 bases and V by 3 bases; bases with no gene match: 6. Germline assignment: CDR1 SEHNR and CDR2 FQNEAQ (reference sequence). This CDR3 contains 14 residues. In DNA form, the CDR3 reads TGTGCCAGCAGCTTTCACCAGGGGGAAAATGAGCAGTTCTTC. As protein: CASSFHQGENEQFF.

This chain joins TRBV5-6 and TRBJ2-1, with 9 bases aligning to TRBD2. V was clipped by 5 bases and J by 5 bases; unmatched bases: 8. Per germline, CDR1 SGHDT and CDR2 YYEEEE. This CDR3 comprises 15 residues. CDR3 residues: CASSEGLAIHNEQFF. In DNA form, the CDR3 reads TGTGCCAGCAGTGAAGGACTAGCGATCCACAATGAGCAGTTCTTC.

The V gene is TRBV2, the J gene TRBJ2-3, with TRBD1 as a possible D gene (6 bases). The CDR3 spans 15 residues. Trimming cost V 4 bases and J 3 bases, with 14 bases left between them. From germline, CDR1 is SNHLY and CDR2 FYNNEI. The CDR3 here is CASSVFGGLTDTQYF. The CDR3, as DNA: TGTGCCAGCAGTGTTTTTGGGGGCCTTACAGATACGCAGTATTTT.

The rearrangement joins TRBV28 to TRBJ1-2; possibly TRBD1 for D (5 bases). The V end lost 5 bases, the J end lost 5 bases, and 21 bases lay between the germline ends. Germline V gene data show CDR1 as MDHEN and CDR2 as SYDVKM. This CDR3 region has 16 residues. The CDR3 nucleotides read TGTGCCAGCAGTACCCCGAAACCAGCGAGGGGATATGGCTACACCTTC. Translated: CASSTPKPARGYGYTF.

The CDR3 sequence: CASSLTKGPGNQPQHF. The CDR3 DNA is TGTGCCAGCAGTTTAACGAAGGGGCCGGGCAATCAGCCCCAGCATTTT. This rearrangement joins TRBV28 to TRBJ1-5, with a possible D match to TRBD1 (5 bases). From germline, CDR1 is MDHEN and CDR2 SYDVKM. The V end was cut by 2 bases, the J end by 2 bases, with 13 bases between. The CDR3 has 16 amino acids.

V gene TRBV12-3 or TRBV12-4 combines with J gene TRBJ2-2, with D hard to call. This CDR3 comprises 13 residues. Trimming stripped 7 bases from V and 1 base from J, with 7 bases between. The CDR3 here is CASTQGNTGELFF. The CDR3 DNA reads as TGTGCCAGCACCCAAGGGAACACCGGGGAGCTGTTTTTT.

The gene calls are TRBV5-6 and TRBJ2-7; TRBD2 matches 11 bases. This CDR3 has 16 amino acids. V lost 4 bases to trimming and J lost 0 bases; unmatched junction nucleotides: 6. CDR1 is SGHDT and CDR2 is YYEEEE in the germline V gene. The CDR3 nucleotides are TGTGCCAGCAGCCCCACTAGCGGGGGACACTCCTACGAGCAGTACTTC. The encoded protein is CASSPTSGGHSYEQYF.

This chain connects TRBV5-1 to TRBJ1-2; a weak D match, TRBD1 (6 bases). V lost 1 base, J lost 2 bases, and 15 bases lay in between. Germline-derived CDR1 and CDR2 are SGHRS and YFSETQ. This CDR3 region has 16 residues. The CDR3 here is CASSLTPITGNYGYTF. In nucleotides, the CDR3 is TGCGCCAGCAGCTTGACCCCCATAACAGGGAACTATGGCTACACCTTC.

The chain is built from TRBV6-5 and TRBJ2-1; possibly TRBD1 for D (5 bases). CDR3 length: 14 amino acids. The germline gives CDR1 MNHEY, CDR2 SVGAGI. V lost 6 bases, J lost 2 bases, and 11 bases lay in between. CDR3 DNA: TGTGCCAGCAGCCGCAGGGAAGCCTACAATGAGCAGTTCTTC. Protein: CASSRREAYNEQFF.

Here the CDR3 reads CASSFVGTGLSEAFF. The CDR3 DNA reads as TGTGCCAGCAGTTTCGTCGGGACAGGGCTCTCTGAAGCTTTCTTT. The V call is TRBV6-5, the J call TRBJ1-1, with 9 positions matching TRBD1. Germline values: CDR1 MNHEY, CDR2 SVGAGI. J lost 6 bases, V lost 4 bases, and 9 bases had no gene match. This CDR3 contains 15 residues.

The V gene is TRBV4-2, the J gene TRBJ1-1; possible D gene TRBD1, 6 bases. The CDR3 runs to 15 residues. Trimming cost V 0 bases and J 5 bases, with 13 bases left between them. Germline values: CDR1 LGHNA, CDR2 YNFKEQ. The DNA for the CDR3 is TGTGCCAGCAGCCAAGATTTACAGGGCGGGACTGAAGCTTTCTTT. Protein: CASSQDLQGGTEAFF.

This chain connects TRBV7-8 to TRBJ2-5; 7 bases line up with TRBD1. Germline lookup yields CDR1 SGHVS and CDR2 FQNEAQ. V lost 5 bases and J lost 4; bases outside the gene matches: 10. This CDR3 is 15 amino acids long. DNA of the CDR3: TGTGCCAGCAGCCTAGGAAGGGGGCGAGGAGAGACCCAGTACTTC. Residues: CASSLGRGRGETQYF.

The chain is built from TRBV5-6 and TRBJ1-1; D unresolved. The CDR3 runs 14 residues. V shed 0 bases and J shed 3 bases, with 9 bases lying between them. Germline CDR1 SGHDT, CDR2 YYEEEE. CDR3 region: CASSLAGGDTEAFF. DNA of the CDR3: TGTGCCAGCAGCTTGGCCGGCGGGGACACTGAAGCTTTCTTT.

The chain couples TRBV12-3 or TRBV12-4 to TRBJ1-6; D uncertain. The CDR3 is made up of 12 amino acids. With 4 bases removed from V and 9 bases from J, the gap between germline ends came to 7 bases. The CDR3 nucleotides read TGTGCCAGCAGTTGGTGGGTTTCACCCCTCCACTTT. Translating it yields CASSWWVSPLHF.

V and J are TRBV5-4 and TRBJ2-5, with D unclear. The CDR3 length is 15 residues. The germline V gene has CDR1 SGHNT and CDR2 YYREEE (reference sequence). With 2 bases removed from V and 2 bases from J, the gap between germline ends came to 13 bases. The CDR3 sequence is CASSLKSNGQETQYF. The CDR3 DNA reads TGTGCCAGCAGCTTAAAATCGAACGGACAAGAGACCCAGTACTTC.

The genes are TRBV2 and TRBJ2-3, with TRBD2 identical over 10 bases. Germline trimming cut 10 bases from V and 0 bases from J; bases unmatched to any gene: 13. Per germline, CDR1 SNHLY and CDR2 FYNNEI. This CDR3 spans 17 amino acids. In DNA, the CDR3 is TGTGCCACTATAGCGGGGGGACGACTAATTAGCACAGATACGCAGTATTTT. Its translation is CATIAGGRLISTDTQYF.

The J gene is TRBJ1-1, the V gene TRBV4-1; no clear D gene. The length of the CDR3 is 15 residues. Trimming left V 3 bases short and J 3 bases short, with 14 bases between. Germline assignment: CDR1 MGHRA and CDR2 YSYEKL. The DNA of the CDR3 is TGCGCCAGCAGCCATATGAATTCCCGGGACACTGAAGCTTTCTTT. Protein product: CASSHMNSRDTEAFF.

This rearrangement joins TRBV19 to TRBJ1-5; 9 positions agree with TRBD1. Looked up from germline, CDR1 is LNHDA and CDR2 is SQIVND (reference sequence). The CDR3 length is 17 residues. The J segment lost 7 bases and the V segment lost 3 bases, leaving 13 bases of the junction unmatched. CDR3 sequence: CASSMIVMGQGRQPQHF. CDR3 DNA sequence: TGTGCCAGTAGTATGATAGTAATGGGACAGGGTCGGCAGCCCCAGCATTTT.

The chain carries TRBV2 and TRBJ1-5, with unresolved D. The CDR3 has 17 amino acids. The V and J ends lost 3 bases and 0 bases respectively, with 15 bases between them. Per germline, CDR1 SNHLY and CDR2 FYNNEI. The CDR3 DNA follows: TGTGCCAGCAGTGACGAGGGAGCCGCTTTTAGCAATCAGCCCCAGCATTTT. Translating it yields CASSDEGAAFSNQPQHF.

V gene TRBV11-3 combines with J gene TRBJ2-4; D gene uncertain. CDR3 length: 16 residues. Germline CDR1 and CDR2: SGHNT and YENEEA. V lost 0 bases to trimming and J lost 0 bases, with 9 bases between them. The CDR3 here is CASSLEDAVAKNIQYF. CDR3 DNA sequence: TGTGCCAGCAGCTTAGAAGACGCTGTAGCCAAAAACATTCAGTACTTC. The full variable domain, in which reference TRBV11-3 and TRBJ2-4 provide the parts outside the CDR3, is EAGVVQSPRYKIIEKKQPVAFWCNPISGHNTLYWYLQNLGQGPELLIRYENEEAVDDSQLPKDRFSAERLKGVDSTLKIQPAELGDSAVYLCASSLEDAVAKNIQYFGAGTRLSVL.

The CDR3 sequence is CASSLARHTTDTQYF. The DNA of the CDR3 is TGCGCCAGCAGCTTGGCCCGGCACACCACAGATACGCAGTATTTT. This chain joins TRBV5-1 and TRBJ2-3, with D hard to call. V lost 0 bases and J 2 bases, leaving 10 bases between the germline ends. The V gene's germline CDR1 is SGHRS and CDR2 YFSETQ. The CDR3 is 15 residues long.

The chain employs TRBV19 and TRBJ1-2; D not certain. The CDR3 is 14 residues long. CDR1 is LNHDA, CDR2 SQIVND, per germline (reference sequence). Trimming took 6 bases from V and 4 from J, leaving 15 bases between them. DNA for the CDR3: TGTGCCAGTAGCATGCCCACATCGCTCTATGGCTACACCTTC. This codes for CASSMPTSLYGYTF.

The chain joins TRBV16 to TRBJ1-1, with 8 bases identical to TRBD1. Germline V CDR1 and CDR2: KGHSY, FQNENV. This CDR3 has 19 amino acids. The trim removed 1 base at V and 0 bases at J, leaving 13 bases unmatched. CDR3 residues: CASSQLRGTGDFMNTEAFF. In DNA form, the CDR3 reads TGTGCCAGCAGCCAATTAAGGGGGACAGGTGATTTCATGAACACTGAAGCTTTCTTT.

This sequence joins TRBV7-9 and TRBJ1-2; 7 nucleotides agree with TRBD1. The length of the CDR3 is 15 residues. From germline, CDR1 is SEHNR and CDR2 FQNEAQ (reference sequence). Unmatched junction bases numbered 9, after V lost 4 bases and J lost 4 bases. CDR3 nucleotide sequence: TGTGCCAGCAGCTCATACAGGGGTGGGATCTATGGCTACACCTTC. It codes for CASSSYRGGIYGYTF.

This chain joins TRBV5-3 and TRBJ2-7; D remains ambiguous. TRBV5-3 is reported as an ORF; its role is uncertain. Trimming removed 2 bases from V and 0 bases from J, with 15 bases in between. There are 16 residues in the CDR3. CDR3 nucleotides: TGTGCCAGAAGCTTCCTACCTTTTCCCCTCTCCTACGAGCAGTACTTC. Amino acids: CARSFLPFPLSYEQYF.

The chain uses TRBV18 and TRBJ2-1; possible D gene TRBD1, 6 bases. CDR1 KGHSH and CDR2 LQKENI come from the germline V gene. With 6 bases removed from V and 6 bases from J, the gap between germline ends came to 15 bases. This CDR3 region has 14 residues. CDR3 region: CASSQGLFSNEQFF. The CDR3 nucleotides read TGTGCCAGCTCTCAGGGGCTGTTTAGCAATGAGCAGTTCTTC.

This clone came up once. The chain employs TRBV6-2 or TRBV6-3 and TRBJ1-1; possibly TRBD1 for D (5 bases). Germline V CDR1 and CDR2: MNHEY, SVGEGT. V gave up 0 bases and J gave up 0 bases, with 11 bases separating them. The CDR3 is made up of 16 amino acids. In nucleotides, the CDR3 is TGTGCCAGCAGTTACTCTTGGGGGTCCATGAACACTGAAGCTTTCTTT. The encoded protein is CASSYSWGSMNTEAFF.

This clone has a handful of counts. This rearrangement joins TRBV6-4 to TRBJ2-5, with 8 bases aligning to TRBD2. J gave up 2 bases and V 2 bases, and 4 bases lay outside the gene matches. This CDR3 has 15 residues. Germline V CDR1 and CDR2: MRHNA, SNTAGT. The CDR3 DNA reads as TGTGCCAGCAGTGACACAGCGGGGGAGCAAGAGACCCAGTACTTC. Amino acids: CASSDTAGEQETQYF.

This chain's CDR3 is CASSRSDRNHSPLHF. The CDR3 DNA reads TGTGCCAGCAGCCGTTCGGACAGGAACCATTCACCCCTCCACTTT. The J gene is TRBJ1-6, the V gene TRBV28; 7 bases line up with TRBD1. Germline assignment: CDR1 MDHEN and CDR2 SYDVKM. The V and J ends lost 6 bases and 8 bases, in that order; junction bases with no gene match: 10. The CDR3 has 15 residues.

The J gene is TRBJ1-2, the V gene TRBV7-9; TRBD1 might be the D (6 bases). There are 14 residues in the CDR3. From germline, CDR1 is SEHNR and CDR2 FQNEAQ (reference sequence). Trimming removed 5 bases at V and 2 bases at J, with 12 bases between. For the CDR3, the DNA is TGTGCCAGCAGCCCACCCCAGGGGAACTATGGCTACACCTTC. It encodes CASSPPQGNYGYTF.